This TCR beta chain came from a study of molecular identifiers for immune sequencing clone quantification (dated 2018 in TCRdb). For the study in its entirety: In a replicate experiment, RNA from roughly 18,000 or 92,000 naive CD8 T cells was split into five aliquots, four of which were sequenced. The study was a methods study using CD8 T cells to benchmark molecular-identifier clustering-based TCR repertoire sequencing (MIDCIRS) and TCR RNA copy counting.

This clonotype was detected many times. No antigen is known for it. Base qualities were left out, and no much larger clone turns up one base away. The CDR3 runs 15 residues from the cysteine to the phenylalanine. Only CDR3 DNA is held: 45 bases, read in frame from base 1. Clipping removes 10 bases from V and 6 bases from J, with 13 as the unmatched junction base count. CDR1 is given as MDHEN and CDR2 as SYDVKM, both from the germline V gene. The library was built by means of PCR. Sequencer: Illumina HiSeq 4000. Bulk TCR libraries were generated as previously described, with the TCR primers listed in Table S5 used. Purification of total RNA was performed with the Qiagen AllPrep DNA/RNA kit. Before analysis, reads from multiple sequencing runs of the same library were pooled. From the authors' description of their analysis: Reads were retained only if an exact TCR constant sequence was present, and the retained reads were trimmed to 150 nt and grouped according to their 12-nt molecular barcodes. Reads inside each barcode group were sub-clustered using a 15% Levenshtein threshold, and a quality-weighted consensus sequence was constructed for each RNA molecule. Non-functional sequences were removed, as were lower-count sequences one edit away from another. Barcode sub-clusters with fewer than 20% of the maximum read count were removed, based on fitting two negative binomial distributions. TCRdb reran the public reads through fastp at Q25 and MiXCR, keeping productive beta chains. Records with the same CDR3 protein are collapsed into one entry carrying the most frequent genes and DNA. TCRdb's processing, not the authors' own work, is the source of the V and J calls. Present in this sample are over 55,000 distinct CDR3 sequences, around 17% of which were seen just once. About 1.5% of the sample is held by the ten biggest clonotypes.

Naive CD8 T cell libraries were made from approximately 20,000 to 1,000,000 sorted cells using 10%, 30% or 50% of purified RNA. On a BD FACSAria II, naive CD8 T cells were FACS-sorted as CD8+CD4-CCR7+CD45RA+ and collected into RLT Plus buffer. To test detection sensitivity, Jurkat RNA equivalent to nine to ten TCR copies was spiked into samples of roughly 17,000-1,000,000 naive CD8 T cells. Enrichment of CD8 T cells was performed with RosetteSep CD8+ T Cell Enrichment Cocktail and Ficoll-Paque, after which ACK red cell lysis was carried out. What the study reported, not specific to this receptor: Highly expanded clone sizes could be underestimated because identical TCR molecules may share a barcode. Clones above 20 RNA copies held over 99% of molecules in CMV-specific effector cells but under 1% in naive cells. The naive libraries included spiked-in Jurkat TCR RNA (10 copies' worth), and this Jurkat TCR RNA is not part of the donor repertoire. About three recovered TCR RNA copies per cell were obtained by modeling, versus about ten by digital PCR, implying a capture efficiency of 30% to 35%. When barcode sub-clustering was omitted, TCR diversity was inflated by chimeric consensus sequences, with chimeras reaching as high as 47%. Even against a background of some 1 million naive CD8 T cells, spiked-in Jurkat TCR RNA amounting to a single cell's worth was reported to be detectable.

Material for sequencing was naive CD8+ T cells from blood, with Jurkat cell RNA spiked in. The sample's cell subset or site label, decoded: FACS-sorted CD8+CD4-CCR7+CD45RA+ naive T cells. The TCR sequence derives from a human donor in good health. Some libraries in this study had Jurkat cell RNA spiked in. Here the chain combines TRBV28 and TRBJ1-4; the junction holds 8 bases that match TRBD1. The DNA sequence follows: TGTGCCACGGCCCTGGAGACAGGGGATCATGAAAAACTGTTTTTT. It specifies CATALETGDHEKLFF.